The sequence of this T cell receptor (beta chain) was determined in a study of blood T cell repertoires in COVID-19. In the study overall: T cells, B-cell-depleted T cells, or PBMCs provided the cDNA or gDNA that served as material.

The germline CDR1 and CDR2 sequences are SNHLY and FYNNEI. There are 13 residues in the CDR3. V gave up 2 bases and J gave up 4 bases, with 8 bases separating them. Authors' data handling: It was from reference gene primer amplification that nucleated cell counts were estimated. Produced via immunoSEQ multiplex PCR; TCRdb's table is partial and in-frame only. From that table come the V and J calls and clone size; the DNA was used to work out D and trimming. There are about 69,000 clones in the sample; 85% occur only once, and around 3% lies in the top ten. The rearrangement uses TRBV2 and TRBJ1-2; D is unclear. The receptor's source is a man older than 75 with acute or convalescent COVID-19. The specimen was peripheral blood. CDR3 nucleotides: TGTGCCAGCAGTGAAAATGGGCGCTATGGCTACACCTTC. Residues: CASSENGRYGYTF.